The entry that follows covers one T cell receptor (beta chain) sequence. This sample is part of a study of immune cell composition in non-small cell lung cancer. V was shortened by 3 bases and J by 2 bases, with 5 bases between the two germline ends. The germline V gene encodes CDR1 SNHLY and CDR2 FYNNEI. This CDR3 spans 13 amino acids. TCRdb's copy holds only in-frame clones and misses some; the assay was immunoSEQ multiplex PCR. The sample lists over 6,000 clones; around four fifths were seen once. Normal lung was taken at the farthest possible site, at least 3 cm from tumour. Template was genomic DNA from frozen, unsorted single-cell suspensions.

The sequence was obtained from a human donor with non-small cell lung cancer. This chain uses TRBV2 with TRBJ1-5, with no clear D. The sequenced sample consisted of non-adjacent lung tissue. The CDR3 sequence: CASSDIRNQPQHF. In DNA form, the CDR3 reads TGTGCCAGCAGTGACATTCGCAATCAGCCCCAGCATTTT.